Each of the 9 T cell receptor beta chains below was sequenced from the same sample in a study of T cell repertoires in cytomegalovirus infection. TCRdb analysed the reads with MiXCR anew, one entry per CDR3 protein. The sample yields 300,000 to 400,000 distinct CDR3 sequences, 29% seen once. No antigen is known for these receptors. The sequences come from cultured PBMCs, collected from culture after CMV antigen stimulation. All receptors come from a human donor in good health (CMV status not recorded). Some clones in this sample may be carry-over from other donors' samples.

The V call is TRBV20-1, the J call TRBJ2-3, with TRBD2 identical over 10 bases. V gave up 7 bases and J gave up 4 bases; unmatched junction bases: 2. CDR3 length: 12 amino acids. Germline V lookup: CDR1 DFQATT, CDR2 SNEGSKA (reference sequence). The CDR3 protein is CSGLAGADTQYF. The CDR3 nucleotides are TGCAGTGGTCTAGCGGGGGCAGATACGCAGTATTTT.

The chain carries TRBV7-4 and TRBJ2-5, with a possible D match to TRBD1 (5 bases). The V end lost 1 base, the J end lost 5 bases, and 11 bases lay between the germline ends. The CDR3 extends over 14 amino acids. Germline V gene sequence: CDR1 SGHVT, CDR2 SQSDAQ. The CDR3 coding sequence is TGTGCCAGCAGCTTAGAGGGGCCAAGGGAGACCCAGTACTTC. This sequence encodes CASSLEGPRETQYF.

There are a few counts of this clonotype. V gene TRBV15 combines with J gene TRBJ2-1; D gene ambiguous. Germline CDR1 reads LNHNV; CDR2 reads YYDKDF (reference sequence). V lost 0 bases and J lost 12, with 9 bases in between. CDR3 length: 12 residues. Here the CDR3 DNA reads TGTGCCACCAGCAGAGATCGGACCGGGCAGTTCTTC. It codes for CATSRDRTGQFF.

J is TRBJ1-1 and V is TRBV10-3; tentatively, D is TRBD1 (6 bases). The CDR3 sequence is 12 residues long. Germline V CDR1 and CDR2: ENHRY, SYGVKD. Trimming cost V 7 bases and J 1 base, with 7 bases left between them. The CDR3 loop is CAIKGQNTEAFF. The CDR3 DNA is TGTGCCATCAAGGGACAGAACACTGAAGCTTTCTTT.

V is TRBV6-2 or TRBV6-3 and J is TRBJ2-7; no clear D. V was trimmed by 5 bases and J by 3 bases, leaving 11 bases between them. CDR1 MNHEY and CDR2 SVGEGT come from the germline V gene. The CDR3 spans 13 residues. The chain's CDR3 is CASSELGVYEQYF. DNA of the CDR3: TGTGCCAGCAGTGAGCTGGGTGTCTACGAGCAGTACTTC.

In this sample, this clonotype turned up a few times. This chain connects TRBV9 to TRBJ1-4; D possibly corresponds to TRBD1 (6 bases). The CDR3 is 15 amino acids. Germline assignment: CDR1 SGDLS and CDR2 YYNGEE. The V and J ends lost 4 bases and 1 base respectively, with 11 bases between them. In DNA form, the CDR3 reads TGTGCCAGCAGCTCCCGGGGACAAACTAATGAAAAACTGTTTTTT. This gives the protein CASSSRGQTNEKLFF.

CDR3 region: CASSRRQGWGPEAFF. The CDR3 DNA follows: TGTGCCAGCAGCCGGAGGCAGGGGTGGGGGCCTGAAGCTTTCTTT. The rearrangement links TRBV14 to TRBJ1-1; maybe TRBD1 (6 bases). Germline lookup yields CDR1 SGHDN and CDR2 FVKESK. The CDR3 loop spans 15 amino acids. V was shortened by 4 bases and J by 6 bases, with 18 bases between the two germline ends.

This chain connects TRBV7-9 to TRBJ1-2; 8 nucleotides agree with TRBD1. Trimming took 2 bases from V and 6 from J; bases not matched to a gene: 11. In germline, CDR1 is SEHNR, CDR2 FQNEAQ (reference sequence). The CDR3 contains 16 residues. CDR3 in DNA: TGTGCCAGCAGCTTAAAGGGTGGACAGGGCGAGCATGGCTACACCTTC. Protein: CASSLKGGQGEHGYTF. The variable domain in full, completed from reference TRBV7-9 and TRBJ1-2, reads DTGVSQNPRHKITKRGQNVTFRCDPISEHNRLYWYRQTLGQGPEFLTYFQNEAQLEKSRLLSDRFSAERPKGSFSTLEIQRTEQGDSAMYLCASSLKGGQGEHGYTFGSGTRLTVV.

V gene TRBV12-5 combines with J gene TRBJ1-1; 8 positions match TRBD1. V lost 6 bases to trimming and J lost 10 bases; unmatched junction nucleotides: 7. CDR1 and CDR2 (germline): LGHNT, FRNRAP. This CDR3 contains 12 residues. In DNA form, the CDR3 reads TGTGCTAGTGGCGACAGGGGCGCGGGAGCTTTCTTT. As protein: CASGDRGAGAFF.